In this sample, the clone carrying this T cell receptor beta chain turned up a few times. The target antigen is unknown. 13 Jbeta primers and 60 Vbeta primers were used for the PCR. Method: immunoSEQ multiplex PCR; TCRdb's copy keeps in-frame clones and lacks some. The sample includes roughly 140,000 clones, 50% to 75% seen only once; the top ten take 3%. This sample was taken from a study of cytomegalovirus exposure and HLA in healthy donors. Study-level points and caveats: The dataset shows that most TCR sequences were rare, while some public TCRs occurred in many donors. For cytomegalovirus status, the classifier reportedly gave diagnoses with high specificity and sensitivity.

It was healthy bone marrow donors who served as donors. The sequence was collected from a woman between 25 and 40 years old in good health and CMV-seropositive. The sequencing input was PBMCs.

The DNA of the CDR3 is TGTGCCAGCAAGAGGAGGGTCGCCACCTACGAGCAGTACTTC. Translating it yields CASKRRVATYEQYF. The rearrangement joins TRBV2 to TRBJ2-7; D is possibly TRBD2 (6 bases). V lost 7 bases to trimming and J lost 2 bases, with 15 bases between them. This CDR3 spans 14 amino acids. Looked up from germline, CDR1 is SNHLY and CDR2 is FYNNEI.